This T cell receptor beta chain is from a study of CD4+ T cells in melanoma. Notes on the study in general: CD8+ T cell, macrophage and B cell function reportedly correlated with neoantigen-specific CD4+ T cells. Neoantigen-specific CD4+ T cells in melanoma reportedly had diverse differentiation states.

This CDR3 spans 16 amino acids. CDR1 is LGHNA, CDR2 YNFKEQ, per germline. Between the trimmed V and J ends, which lost 1 base and 11 bases, there was a span of 20 bases. Profiled with immunoSEQ multiplex PCR; TCRdb holds only in-frame clones, not every one. The table records about 50,000 clones, about 88% of them present only once. Comment on this clone: Its antigen is currently unknown.

The V and J genes are TRBV4-2 and TRBJ1-4; D may be TRBD1 (5 bases). The sample comprised peripheral blood. This receptor was taken from a human donor with melanoma. The CDR3 nucleotides read TGTGCCAGCAGCCAAGTGGGGTCGGGACCCCGGATGAAACTGTTTTTT. Amino acid sequence: CASSQVGSGPRMKLFF.